The T cell receptor beta chain under discussion was sequenced for a study of graft-versus-host responses after intestinal transplantation. Study overall: The study gave all recipients anti-thymocyte globulin induction, then tacrolimus and steroids for 2 to 3 years.

With respect to this clone: What it binds is not known.

CDR1 is SGDLS, CDR2 YYNGEE, per germline. CDR3 length: 15 amino acids. With 0 bases clipped from V and 6 bases from J, the junction kept 2 bases outside the gene matches. Points from the study as a whole: Peak circulating GvH clone levels were associated with early post-transplant HvG declines. GvH clones were identified in recipient marrow, with some first appearing in ileum or blood. Allograft clonal ratios (graft-versus-host to host-versus-graft) were high in patients who had graft-donor T cell macrochimerism.

Assay: immunoSEQ multiplex PCR; the TCRdb copy retains only in-frame clones and omits some. The repertoire holds about 50,000 clones, with 80% to 95% as singletons. The sample was unstimulated CD4+ T cells sorted from spleen or lymph node cells, taken before transplant. This receptor was taken from a human donor who was the organ donor for an intestinal transplant. V usage is TRBV9 and J usage is TRBJ2-1, with 11 nucleotides matching TRBD1. The CDR3 loop reads CASSVGGQGANEQFF. In DNA form, the CDR3 reads TGTGCCAGCAGCGTAGGTGGACAGGGGGCCAATGAGCAGTTCTTC.